Below, 11 T cell receptor beta chains from the same sample are listed, as sequenced in a study of pediatric ulcerative colitis. During colonoscopy, one to two rectal pinch biopsies were collected. Profiling relied on immunoSEQ multiplex PCR, and the TCRdb table lists in-frame clones only, not all of them. The sample yields tens of thousands of clones, 78% seen once. Sequencing was carried out using gut tissue. These receptors were taken from a girl under 18 with moderate ulcerative colitis.

This chain links TRBV11-1 with TRBJ2-1; 9 bases are shared with TRBD1. Germline CDR1 is SGHAT and CDR2 is FQDESV (reference sequence). The CDR3 contains 14 residues. Unmatched junction bases numbered 5, after V lost 5 bases and J lost 6 bases. CDR3 loop: CASSGTGLGNEQFF. As DNA, the CDR3 is TGTGCCAGCAGCGGGACAGGGTTAGGCAATGAGCAGTTCTTC.

The chain recombines TRBV5-1 with TRBJ1-4; possible D gene TRBD1, 5 bases. The germline CDR1 and CDR2 sequences are SGHRS and YFSETQ. The CDR3 has 15 residues. Between the trimmed V and J ends, which lost 2 bases and 6 bases, there was a span of 14 bases. The CDR3 region is CASSFRGTGDEKLFF. The CDR3 DNA reads TGCGCCAGCAGCTTTCGGGGGACGGGGGATGAAAAACTGTTTTTT.

This chain's CDR3 is CASSFDEVAGGPWETQYF. The CDR3 DNA is TGTGCCAGCAGCTTTGATGAGGTAGCGGGAGGGCCGTGGGAGACCCAGTACTTC. This chain joins TRBV7-9 and TRBJ2-5; 11 bases fit TRBD2. Germline V CDR1 and CDR2: SEHNR, FQNEAQ (reference sequence). Trimming at V came to 3 bases and at J to 5 bases, leaving 14 bases not matched to a gene. This CDR3 contains 18 residues.

The CDR3: CASSQSSYEQYF. The CDR3 DNA reads as TGTGCCAGCAGCCAAAGCTCCTACGAGCAGTACTTC. The J gene is TRBJ2-7, the V gene TRBV14; no clear D gene. The CDR3 spans 12 residues. The germline gives CDR1 SGHDN, CDR2 FVKESK. Trimming left V 2 bases short and J 0 bases short, with 2 bases between.

This clone showed up just once. The chain employs TRBV7-8 and TRBJ1-1; a possible D gene is TRBD1 (6 bases). V was trimmed by 8 bases and J by 8 bases, leaving 21 bases between them. The CDR3 totals 14 residues. Germline lookup yields CDR1 SGHVS and CDR2 FQNEAQ. The CDR3 loop is CASATNRELSEAFF. The CDR3 DNA is TGTGCCAGCGCCACCAACAGGGAGTTGTCGGAAGCTTTCTTT. Variable domain in full (rest from reference TRBV7-8 and TRBJ1-1): GAGVSQSPRYKVAKRGQDVALRCDPISGHVSLFWYQQALGQGPEFLTYFQNEAQLDKSGLPSDRFFAERPEGSVSTLKIQRTQQEDSAVYLCASATNRELSEAFFGQGTRLTVV.

This chain joins TRBV19 and TRBJ2-1; 9 bases match TRBD2. CDR1 is LNHDA and CDR2 is SQIVND in the germline V gene (reference sequence). Trimming at V came to 3 bases and at J to 7 bases, leaving 10 bases not matched to a gene. CDR3 length: 16 residues. The DNA of the CDR3 is TGTGCCAGTAGTATTCTGGCGGGAGGGCTGGGGAATGAGCAGTTCTTC. Translation: CASSILAGGLGNEQFF.

The chain uses TRBV7-9 and TRBJ1-1; D gene uncertain. Trimming shortened V by 4 bases and J by 4 bases, and 16 bases separated the two germline ends. CDR1 is SEHNR and CDR2 is FQNEAQ in the germline V gene (reference sequence). There are 15 residues in the CDR3. The CDR3 sequence is CASSWEQPLVTEAFF. CDR3 coding DNA: TGTGCCAGCAGCTGGGAACAGCCCTTGGTCACTGAAGCTTTCTTT.

The V gene is TRBV7-3, the J gene TRBJ1-1, with D possibly TRBD1 on 5 matching bases. From germline, CDR1 is SGHTA and CDR2 FQGTGA. The CDR3 length is 13 residues. The V end lost 5 bases, the J end lost 1 base, and 8 bases lay between the germline ends. CDR3 coding DNA: TGTGCCAGCAGCAGGGGAAGGAACACTGAAGCTTTCTTT. This encodes CASSRGRNTEAFF.

The rearrangement joins TRBV5-4 to TRBJ2-1; D is undetermined. Trimming cost V 0 bases and J 0 bases, with 10 bases left between them. This CDR3 region has 16 residues. Germline assignment: CDR1 SGHNT and CDR2 YYREEE (reference sequence). CDR3 coding DNA: TGTGCCAGCAGCTTGGCCCCAGAGGTCTCCTACAATGAGCAGTTCTTC. Its protein is CASSLAPEVSYNEQFF.

The chain joins TRBV9 to TRBJ1-4; TRBD1 might be the D (5 bases). Germline-derived CDR1 and CDR2 are SGDLS and YYNGEE. The CDR3 sequence is 15 residues long. Trimming removed 1 base from V and 5 bases from J, with 12 bases in between. CDR3 protein: CASSVQGTENEKLFF. CDR3 bases: TGTGCCAGCAGCGTACAGGGAACCGAGAATGAAAAACTGTTTTTT.

The J gene is TRBJ1-2, the V gene TRBV5-6, with a possible D match to TRBD1 (5 bases). CDR1 is SGHDT, CDR2 YYEEEE, per germline. The CDR3 runs 13 residues. The V gene lost 1 base and the J gene lost 6 bases, with 10 bases spanning the gap. The CDR3 loop reads CASSLRGTHGYTF. The CDR3 bases are TGTGCCAGCAGCTTGCGGGGGACGCATGGCTACACCTTC.